These 15 T cell receptor beta chains came from one sample sequenced in a study of T cell responses to AZD1222 COVID-19 vaccine. Repertoires were generated with immunoSEQ multiplex PCR, while TCRdb's copy carries only in-frame clones and drops some. Of about 150,000 clones in the sample, around 90% are singletons; the top ten hold less than 2%. The sequences come from peripheral blood, collected 28 days after the second AZD1222 dose. The receptor set was obtained from an adult who received the AZD1222 COVID-19 vaccine.

The V call is TRBV2, the J call TRBJ2-1; no definite D call. V was trimmed by 3 bases and J by 5 bases, leaving 11 bases between them. In germline, CDR1 is SNHLY, CDR2 FYNNEI. The CDR3 is made up of 14 amino acids. This CDR3 is CASSDNYRNNEQFF. The CDR3, as DNA: TGTGCCAGCAGTGATAACTACCGAAACAATGAGCAGTTCTTC.

CDR3 nucleotides: TGTGCCAGCAGTGAATACGGACAGGGGGCGGGTCAGTACTTC. Translation gives CASSEYGQGAGQYF. V and J are TRBV2 and TRBJ2-7; 11 bases fit TRBD1. This CDR3 is built from 14 residues. Germline V gives CDR1 SNHLY, CDR2 FYNNEI. After removal of 2 bases from V and 10 bases from J, the junction contained 7 bases not matched to a gene.

The rearrangement joins TRBV5-6 to TRBJ1-1, with D tentatively TRBD1 (6 bases). Germline CDR1 reads SGHDT; CDR2 reads YYEEEE. The V end was cut by 3 bases, the J end by 9 bases, with 12 bases between. This CDR3 region has 12 residues. CDR3 nucleotides: TGTGCCAGCAGCTCGTTGACAGGACAAGCTTTCTTT. Its translation is CASSSLTGQAFF.

This chain uses TRBV7-2 with TRBJ1-6, with D uncertain. This CDR3 has 13 amino acids. Germline values: CDR1 SGHTA, CDR2 FQGNSA. Between the trimmed V and J ends, which lost 5 bases and 4 bases, there was a span of 6 bases. CDR3 sequence reads: CASSHYYNSPLHF. The CDR3 DNA is TGTGCCAGCAGCCACTATTATAATTCACCCCTCCACTTT.

The count of this clone is one. This chain connects TRBV6-1 to TRBJ1-2, with D tentatively TRBD1 (5 bases). CDR1 MNHNS and CDR2 SASEGT come from the germline V gene. Trimming removed 3 bases from V and 4 bases from J, with 9 bases in between. The length of the CDR3 is 13 residues. The DNA for the CDR3 is TGTGCCAGCAGTGAGACAGAGTCCTATGGCTACACCTTC. It translates to CASSETESYGYTF.

The chain has TRBV13 and TRBJ1-5; D unclear. CDR3 length: 15 amino acids. Germline CDR1 and CDR2: PRHDT and FYEKMQ (reference sequence). V lost 0 bases and J lost 0, with 6 bases in between. The CDR3 coding sequence is TGTGCCAGCAGCTTAGGACAAATTAGCAATCAGCCCCAGCATTTT. It yields the protein CASSLGQISNQPQHF. The full variable domain, its missing parts supplied by reference TRBV13 and TRBJ1-5, is AAGVIQSPRHLIKEKRETATLKCYPIPRHDTVYWYQQGPGQDPQFLISFYEKMQSDKGSIPDRFSAQQFSDYHSELNMSSLELGDSALYFCASSLGQISNQPQHFGDGTRLSIL.

The V gene is TRBV29-1, the J gene TRBJ1-2, with TRBD1 identical over 8 bases. The V gene end was trimmed by 1 base and the J gene end by 4 bases; junction bases not matched to a gene: 2. The CDR3 is 13 residues long. Germline values: CDR1 SQVTM, CDR2 ANQGSEA. CDR3 sequence reads: CSVEGQGSYGYTF. In DNA form, the CDR3 reads TGCAGCGTTGAAGGACAGGGGTCCTATGGCTACACCTTC.

This rearrangement joins TRBV30 to TRBJ2-2, with a tentative D call TRBD1 (5 bases). The ends were cut back, 5 bases at V and 1 base at J, with 11 bases in the middle. This CDR3 has 14 amino acids. Germline CDR1 is GTSNPN and CDR2 is SVGIG (reference sequence). The CDR3 nucleotides read TGTGCCTGGGATCCAGGACAGAACACCGGGGAGCTGTTTTTT. Its translation is CAWDPGQNTGELFF. Looking up the rest from reference TRBV30 and TRBJ2-2 gives the full variable domain: SQTIHQWPATLVQPVGSPLSLECTVEGTSNPNLYWYRQAAGRGLQLLFYSVGIGQISSEVPQNLSASRPQDRQFILSSKKLLLSDSGFYLCAWDPGQNTGELFFGEGSRLTVL.

V is TRBV2 and J is TRBJ2-5, with D possibly TRBD1 on 5 matching bases. CDR3 length: 15 residues. Per germline, CDR1 SNHLY and CDR2 FYNNEI. V dropped 3 bases and J dropped 3 bases, with 14 bases sitting between them. DNA of the CDR3: TGTGCCAGCAGTGAGGTCTCTGGCAGGGAAGAGACCCAGTACTTC. Protein sequence: CASSEVSGREETQYF.

The rearrangement links TRBV10-2 to TRBJ2-3; no reliable D call. Trimming pared 6 bases from V and 5 bases from J, leaving 27 bases between. This CDR3 is built from 18 residues. Germline V CDR1 and CDR2: WSHSY, SAAADI. CDR3 sequence reads: CASRATELVGRGGDTQYF. The CDR3 DNA reads as TGCGCCAGCAGAGCGACGGAACTCGTTGGGCGCGGTGGAGATACGCAGTATTTT.

Written as DNA, the CDR3 is TGCGCCAGCAGCATTGGGACAGTACATAGCAATCAGCCCCAGCATTTT. Its protein product is CASSIGTVHSNQPQHF. The chain recombines TRBV5-1 with TRBJ1-5; 7 positions match TRBD1. With 4 bases clipped from V and 0 bases from J, the junction kept 7 bases outside the gene matches. Germline CDR1 is SGHRS and CDR2 is YFSETQ. The CDR3 is made up of 16 amino acids.

This chain connects TRBV28 to TRBJ1-1; D may be TRBD1 (5 bases). CDR3 length: 13 amino acids. CDR1 is MDHEN and CDR2 is SYDVKM in the germline V gene. V was clipped by 3 bases and J by 7 bases, with 12 bases between them. In DNA form, the CDR3 reads TGTGCCAGCAGTTTTTCCAGGGTTGGTGAAGCTTTCTTT. Translated: CASSFSRVGEAFF.

The chain uses TRBV5-5 and TRBJ2-2; TRBD1 or TRBD2 may be the D gene (5 bases each). The germline V and J ends were trimmed by 4 bases and 1 base, with 11 bases remaining between them. CDR3 length equals 15 residues. Germline assignment: CDR1 SGHKS and CDR2 YYEKEE (reference sequence). In nucleotides, the CDR3 is TGTGCCAGCAGCCCCAGAGGGGAGAACACCGGGGAGCTGTTTTTT. Encoded protein: CASSPRGENTGELFF.

V and J are TRBV7-2 and TRBJ2-7, with TRBD2 identical over 9 bases. The CDR3 runs to 15 residues. Germline values: CDR1 SGHTA, CDR2 FQGNSA. Trimming removed 5 bases from V and 5 bases from J; junction bases left unmatched: 10. The CDR3 protein is CASSGGGVPPDEQYF. The CDR3 bases are TGTGCCAGCAGCGGCGGGGGGGTGCCCCCCGACGAGCAGTACTTC.

The chain has TRBV7-9 and TRBJ2-2, with 9 bases matching TRBD1. The CDR3 sequence is 19 residues long. V shed 1 base and J 1 base; nucleotides not matched to a gene: 10. Germline V lookup: CDR1 SEHNR, CDR2 FQNEAQ (reference sequence). The CDR3 sequence: CASSLGPGQGGWNTGELFF. DNA for the CDR3: TGTGCCAGCAGCTTAGGCCCGGGACAGGGAGGTTGGAACACCGGGGAGCTGTTTTTT.